Here is one T cell receptor beta chain with its context. TCRdb's copy holds only in-frame clones and misses some; the assay was immunoSEQ multiplex PCR. The table records fewer than 250,000 clones, approximately 80% of them present only once. This sample is drawn from a study of cytomegalovirus exposure and HLA in healthy donors. V shed 6 bases and J shed 2 bases, with 14 bases lying between them. Germline V gene data show CDR1 as MDHEN and CDR2 as SYDVKM. The CDR3 extends over 14 amino acids. The J gene is TRBJ2-7, the V gene TRBV28; D is possibly TRBD2 (7 bases). This clonotype was sampled from a woman in her thirties in good health and CMV-seropositive. The source material was PBMCs. CDR3 sequence (DNA): TGTGCCAGCAGCCCCCGGGGGGCTGCCTACGAGCAGTACTTC. It yields the protein CASSPRGAAYEQYF.